The 5 T cell receptor beta chains presented below share a single source sample, sequenced in a study of shared clonotypes between healthy human individuals. Generated by immunoSEQ multiplex PCR, the TCRdb table keeps only in-frame clones and is missing some. Of 1.4 million or so clones listed, 98% to 99% were seen once; the top ten hold approximately 0.4%. The sample consisted of naive CD4+ T cells sorted from blood. The subset: CD45RA+ positively selected. The receptors come from a young man in good health.

The V and J genes are TRBV5-4 and TRBJ2-7; TRBD2 agrees at 10 bases. J gave up 1 base and V 5 bases, and 9 bases lay outside the gene matches. Germline V CDR1 and CDR2: SGHNT, YYREEE (reference sequence). The CDR3 contains 16 residues. CDR3 protein: CASRPSLAGVSYEQYF. The CDR3 bases are TGTGCCAGCAGACCCTCTCTAGCGGGAGTATCCTACGAGCAGTACTTC.

The gene calls are TRBV5-1 and TRBJ2-2; no firm D call. The germline V and J ends were trimmed by 0 bases and 7 bases, with 7 bases remaining between them. CDR3 length equals 13 residues. From germline, CDR1 is SGHRS and CDR2 YFSETQ. CDR3 nucleotides: TGCGCCAGCAGCTTGGAAGTGAGCGGGGAGCTGTTTTTT. Translating gives CASSLEVSGELFF.

The chain's CDR3 is CASSPIGVGVGDTQYF. The CDR3 nucleotides are TGTGCCAGCTCACCAATCGGCGTGGGAGTGGGAGATACGCAGTATTTT. The rearrangement links TRBV18 to TRBJ2-3; tentative D call: TRBD2 (5 bases). CDR1 is KGHSH and CDR2 is LQKENI in the germline V gene. The CDR3 runs 16 residues. Trimming stripped 2 bases from V and 5 bases from J, with 17 bases between.

Remarks on this clone: The same CDR3 can be traced to other DNA sequences in this sample. The V call is TRBV7-9, the J call TRBJ2-7; 10 bases align to TRBD2. The CDR3 is 14 amino acids. Looked up from germline, CDR1 is SEHNR and CDR2 is FQNEAQ (reference sequence). The V segment lost 4 bases and the J segment 4 bases; nucleotides outside the gene matches: 4. CDR3 sequence (DNA): TGTGCCAGCAGCTACGGACTAGCGGCATACGAGCAGTACTTC. Translating gives CASSYGLAAYEQYF.

This chain uses TRBV9 with TRBJ2-3; TRBD2 matches 8 bases. This CDR3 region has 16 residues. The V and J ends lost 0 bases and 2 bases, in that order; junction bases with no gene match: 5. Germline CDR1 SGDLS, CDR2 YYNGEE. The CDR3: CASSVEGSGNTDTQYF. Here the CDR3 DNA reads TGTGCCAGCAGCGTAGAGGGTAGCGGGAACACAGATACGCAGTATTTT.